This is a list of T cell receptor beta chains from one sample in a study of neurological immune-mediated disorders. Each CDR3 protein is one row after TCRdb ran MiXCR on the 5' RACE reads. The sample includes tens of thousands of distinct CDR3 sequences, roughly 10% of them seen just once. Material for sequencing was PBMCs. The receptors were sampled from a man aged 25-45 years in good health. CDR3s include the opening cysteine and the closing phenylalanine or tryptophan. The D gene is left open where the match is weak. Some rows mark clone size as missing; the rest say once, few, many or name a class of expanded clone.

j_gene: TRBJ2-2
v_gene: TRBV7-2
d_gene: -
abundance: few
CDR3aa: CATMDAYTGELFF
CDR3nt: TGTGCCACCATGGACGCTTACACCGGGGAGCTGTTTTTT

j_gene: TRBJ1-4
v_gene: TRBV12-3/TRBV12-4
d_gene: -
abundance: -
CDR3aa: CASSLLVFGEKLFF
CDR3nt: TGTGCCAGCAGTTTACTCGTGTTCGGTGAAAAACTGTTTTTT

j_gene: TRBJ2-3
v_gene: TRBV5-1
d_gene: TRBD1
abundance: many
CDR3aa: CASSSRTGTDTQYF
CDR3nt: TGCGCCAGCAGCTCTCGGACAGGAACAGATACGCAGTATTTT

j_gene: TRBJ2-3
v_gene: TRBV5-1
d_gene: TRBD2
abundance: many
CDR3aa: CASSFDKLADLTPDTQYF
CDR3nt: TGCGCCAGCAGCTTTGATAAACTAGCGGACCTAACCCCAGATACGCAGTATTTT

j_gene: TRBJ1-1
v_gene: TRBV5-1
d_gene: -
abundance: many
CDR3aa: CASSSNQGKAFF
CDR3nt: TGCGCCAGCAGCTCCAATCAGGGGAAGGCTTTCTTT

j_gene: TRBJ2-7
v_gene: TRBV18
d_gene: -
abundance: many
CDR3aa: CASSREDSSYEQYF
CDR3nt: TGTGCCAGCTCACGTGAGGACAGCTCCTACGAGCAGTACTTC

j_gene: TRBJ2-7
v_gene: TRBV20-1
d_gene: TRBD1
abundance: many
CDR3aa: CSARLTGGGVDEQYF
CDR3nt: TGCAGTGCTAGACTCACAGGGGGCGGGGTGGATGAGCAGTACTTC

j_gene: TRBJ1-1
v_gene: TRBV29-1
d_gene: TRBD1
abundance: many
CDR3aa: CSVDRSGQGMTEAFF
CDR3nt: TGCAGCGTTGATCGCTCAGGACAGGGAATGACTGAAGCTTTCTTT

j_gene: TRBJ2-1
v_gene: TRBV7-2
d_gene: -
abundance: many
CDR3aa: CASSLAKGSYNEQFF
CDR3nt: TGTGCCAGCAGCTTAGCGAAGGGGTCCTACAATGAGCAGTTCTTC

j_gene: TRBJ2-1
v_gene: TRBV7-9
d_gene: TRBD2
abundance: few
CDR3aa: CASSAGGTSGPLTYNEQFF
CDR3nt: TGTGCCAGCAGCGCCGGTGGGACTAGCGGGCCCCTTACTTACAATGAGCAGTTCTTC

j_gene: TRBJ1-4
v_gene: TRBV5-1
d_gene: -
abundance: many
CDR3aa: CASSLGVLGANEKLFF
CDR3nt: TGCGCCAGCAGCTTGGGCGTACTCGGGGCTAATGAAAAACTGTTTTTT

j_gene: TRBJ2-6
v_gene: TRBV5-1
d_gene: TRBD2
abundance: -
CDR3aa: CVSSLFERETGANVLTF
CDR3nt: TGCGTCAGCAGCTTGTTCGAGCGGGAGACTGGAGCCAACGTCCTGACTTTC

j_gene: TRBJ1-5
v_gene: TRBV29-1
d_gene: -
abundance: many
CDR3aa: CSGLPRASNQPQHF
CDR3nt: TGCAGCGGCCTACCTCGGGCCTCAAATCAGCCCCAGCATTTT

j_gene: TRBJ1-1
v_gene: TRBV12-3/TRBV12-4
d_gene: TRBD1
abundance: many
CDR3aa: CASRGTGENTEAFF
CDR3nt: TGTGCCAGCAGAGGGACAGGAGAGAACACTGAAGCTTTCTTT

j_gene: TRBJ2-5
v_gene: TRBV5-1
d_gene: -
abundance: many
CDR3aa: CASSLAKGSTEETQYF
CDR3nt: TGCGCCAGCAGCTTGGCCAAAGGCTCAACAGAAGAGACCCAGTACTTC

j_gene: TRBJ2-5
v_gene: TRBV20-1
d_gene: TRBD2
abundance: many
CDR3aa: CSARDLYSPGLAGGETQYF
CDR3nt: TGCAGTGCTAGAGATCTGTACTCACCGGGACTAGCGGGAGGAGAGACCCAGTACTTC

j_gene: TRBJ2-7
v_gene: TRBV6-6
d_gene: TRBD1
abundance: many
CDR3aa: CASRDRAGYEQYF
CDR3nt: TGTGCCAGCAGGGACAGGGCAGGCTACGAGCAGTACTTC

j_gene: TRBJ2-1
v_gene: TRBV6-5
d_gene: TRBD2
abundance: -
CDR3aa: CASSYSRLAGDNEQFF
CDR3nt: TGTGCCAGCAGTTACTCAAGACTAGCGGGAGACAATGAGCAGTTCTTC

j_gene: TRBJ2-7
v_gene: TRBV7-8
d_gene: -
abundance: many
CDR3aa: CASSLINRASFYEQYF
CDR3nt: TGTGCCAGCAGCCTTATCAACAGGGCCTCCTTTTACGAGCAGTACTTC

j_gene: TRBJ2-6
v_gene: TRBV6-2/TRBV6-3
d_gene: -
abundance: many
CDR3aa: CASIESGANVLTF
CDR3nt: TGTGCCAGCATTGAATCTGGGGCCAACGTCCTGACTTTC

j_gene: TRBJ2-7
v_gene: TRBV5-1
d_gene: TRBD2
abundance: many
CDR3aa: CASSLGASGTYEQYF
CDR3nt: TGCGCCAGCAGCTTGGGGGCTAGCGGGACCTACGAGCAGTACTTC

j_gene: TRBJ2-7
v_gene: TRBV15
d_gene: -
abundance: few
CDR3aa: CATSRDKGETSYEQYF
CDR3nt: TGTGCCACCAGCAGAGATAAGGGCGAAACCTCCTACGAGCAGTACTTC

j_gene: TRBJ2-2
v_gene: TRBV27
d_gene: -
abundance: many
CDR3aa: CASRLQGPNTGELFF
CDR3nt: TGTGCCAGCAGACTACAGGGTCCGAACACCGGGGAGCTGTTTTTT

j_gene: TRBJ2-1
v_gene: TRBV14
d_gene: TRBD2
abundance: many
CDR3aa: CASSRSGVGLANEQFF
CDR3nt: TGTGCCAGCAGCCGGAGCGGGGTGGGCCTTGCCAATGAGCAGTTCTTC

j_gene: TRBJ1-1
v_gene: TRBV2
d_gene: -
abundance: few
CDR3aa: CASSERVTEAFF
CDR3nt: TGTGCCAGCAGTGAACGGGTTACTGAAGCTTTCTTT

j_gene: TRBJ1-1
v_gene: TRBV29-1
d_gene: -
abundance: many
CDR3aa: CSVDKRGLNTEAFF
CDR3nt: TGCAGCGTTGATAAGCGGGGGTTGAACACTGAAGCTTTCTTT

j_gene: TRBJ2-5
v_gene: TRBV20-1
d_gene: TRBD2
abundance: many
CDR3aa: CSATLAGVGETQYF
CDR3nt: TGCAGTGCTACCCTAGCGGGAGTCGGAGAGACCCAGTACTTC

j_gene: TRBJ2-7
v_gene: TRBV5-1
d_gene: TRBD1
abundance: many
CDR3aa: CASSLATGAYEQYF
CDR3nt: TGCGCCAGCAGCTTGGCAACAGGGGCCTACGAGCAGTACTTC

j_gene: TRBJ2-3
v_gene: TRBV7-3
d_gene: TRBD1
abundance: many
CDR3aa: CASSLTPGQGDTQYF
CDR3nt: TGTGCCAGCAGCTTAACACCAGGACAGGGGGATACGCAGTATTTT

j_gene: TRBJ2-5
v_gene: TRBV5-6
d_gene: -
abundance: -
CDR3aa: CASSFYICSARDLAGMGETQYF
CDR3nt: -

j_gene: TRBJ1-5
v_gene: TRBV6-1
d_gene: TRBD1
abundance: many
CDR3aa: CASSVDTGGNQPQHF
CDR3nt: TGTGCCAGCAGTGTAGATACAGGGGGAAATCAGCCCCAGCATTTT

j_gene: TRBJ2-7
v_gene: TRBV20-1
d_gene: -
abundance: -
CDR3aa: CSARAGASDSSYNEQYF
CDR3nt: TGCAGTGCTAGAGCGGGGGCTAGCGACAGCTCCTACAATGAGCAGTACTTC

j_gene: TRBJ1-6
v_gene: TRBV5-1
d_gene: -
abundance: many
CDR3aa: CASSPLQGDSPLHF
CDR3nt: TGCGCCAGCAGCCCGTTGCAGGGAGATTCACCCCTCCACTTT

j_gene: TRBJ1-1
v_gene: TRBV5-6
d_gene: -
abundance: many
CDR3aa: CASSLATGTEAFF
CDR3nt: TGTGCCAGCAGCTTGGCGACCGGGACTGAAGCTTTCTTT

j_gene: TRBJ2-3
v_gene: TRBV20-1
d_gene: -
abundance: few
CDR3aa: CSAGGPDAQYF
CDR3nt: TGCAGTGCTGGAGGGCCCGACGCGCAGTATTTT

j_gene: TRBJ2-1
v_gene: TRBV10-3
d_gene: -
abundance: many
CDR3aa: CAIRVYNEQFF
CDR3nt: TGTGCCATCAGGGTTTACAATGAGCAGTTCTTC

j_gene: TRBJ2-7
v_gene: TRBV3-1
d_gene: -
abundance: many
CDR3aa: CASSRGAGQEQYF
CDR3nt: TGTGCCAGCAGCAGGGGAGCGGGACAAGAGCAGTACTTC

j_gene: TRBJ1-5
v_gene: TRBV4-2
d_gene: -
abundance: -
CDR3aa: CASSQDYPGSNQPQHF
CDR3nt: TGTGCCAGCAGCCAAGACTATCCAGGGAGCAATCAGCCCCAGCATTTT

j_gene: TRBJ1-5
v_gene: TRBV7-2
d_gene: TRBD1
abundance: many
CDR3aa: CASSSQGGNQPQHF
CDR3nt: TGTGCCAGCAGCTCACAGGGGGGGAATCAGCCCCAGCATTTT

j_gene: TRBJ2-1
v_gene: TRBV29-1
d_gene: -
abundance: many
CDR3aa: CHGQKGNEQFF
CDR3nt: TGCCACGGACAGAAAGGTAATGAGCAGTTCTTC

j_gene: TRBJ2-5
v_gene: TRBV5-1
d_gene: TRBD1
abundance: many
CDR3aa: CASSLLRSDRGIGGSQYF
CDR3nt: TGCGCCAGCAGCTTGCTTCGATCGGACAGGGGAATCGGAGGGAGCCAGTACTTC

j_gene: TRBJ2-1
v_gene: TRBV6-5
d_gene: TRBD1
abundance: many
CDR3aa: CASSYLRGPSEQFF
CDR3nt: TGTGCCAGCAGTTACCTCAGGGGGCCAAGTGAGCAGTTCTTC

j_gene: TRBJ2-7
v_gene: TRBV20-1
d_gene: -
abundance: many
CDR3aa: CSATGVAYEQYF
CDR3nt: TGCAGTGCTACGGGAGTCGCCTACGAGCAGTACTTC

j_gene: TRBJ1-5
v_gene: TRBV6-1
d_gene: -
abundance: many
CDR3aa: CASSEVGGQGQPQHF
CDR3nt: TGTGCCAGCAGTGAAGTCGGGGGGCAGGGTCAGCCCCAGCATTTT

j_gene: TRBJ2-2
v_gene: TRBV10-3
d_gene: -
abundance: many
CDR3aa: CAISGWAGAAINTGELFF
CDR3nt: TGTGCCATCAGTGGGTGGGCAGGAGCCGCCATTAACACCGGGGAGCTGTTTTTT

j_gene: TRBJ2-7
v_gene: TRBV28
d_gene: TRBD2
abundance: -
CDR3aa: CASRGRGPYEQYF
CDR3nt: TGTGCCAGCAGGGGGAGGGGTCCCTACGAGCAGTACTTC